The next 6 T cell receptor beta chains were all read from a single sample in a study of T cell changes during pregnancy in multiple sclerosis. The repertoire was sequenced with immunoSEQ multiplex PCR; TCRdb's copy has only in-frame clones and lacks some. This table has 38,000 or so clones, 90% to 95% appearing once. The material sequenced was CD8+ T cells from peripheral blood mononuclear cells, taken before pregnancy. The receptors derive from a female donor with multiple sclerosis, enrolled in a pregnancy study.

The chain combines TRBV7-9 with TRBJ2-1; 10 nucleotides agree with TRBD1. V gave up 5 bases and J gave up 9 bases; unmatched junction bases: 10. This CDR3 is built from 15 residues. CDR1 is SEHNR, CDR2 FQNEAQ, per germline (reference sequence). The DNA of the CDR3 is TGTGCCAGCAGCCCACGGGACAGGGGTGGAATTGAGCAGTTCTTC. Amino acid sequence: CASSPRDRGGIEQFF.

The chain couples TRBV4-3 to TRBJ2-7, with a weak D call TRBD2 (6 bases). Germline V gives CDR1 LGHNA, CDR2 YSLEER. The CDR3 has 16 residues. V was shortened by 0 bases and J by 5 bases, with 17 bases between the two germline ends. CDR3 in DNA: TGCGCCAGCAGCCAAGATAGGACGGGAGCTACCCACGAGCAGTACTTC. This gives the protein CASSQDRTGATHEQYF.

This chain joins TRBV6-5 and TRBJ2-3; a weak D match, TRBD2 (5 bases). Germline V CDR1 and CDR2: MNHEY, SVGAGI. The CDR3 loop spans 15 amino acids. V was trimmed by 6 bases and J by 3 bases, leaving 16 bases between them. Here the CDR3 reads CASRGMDLLTDTQYF. In DNA form, the CDR3 reads TGTGCCAGCAGGGGGATGGACTTATTAACAGATACGCAGTATTTT.

The V call is TRBV4-3, the J call TRBJ1-5; TRBD1 matches at 7 bases. J gave up 7 bases and V 2 bases, and 8 bases lay outside the gene matches. This CDR3 region has 15 residues. Germline assignment: CDR1 LGHNA and CDR2 YSLEER. In nucleotides, the CDR3 is TGCGCCAGCAGCCAAAACCTAGGGGGCAGGCAGCCCCAGCATTTT. Residues: CASSQNLGGRQPQHF.

The genes are TRBV5-1 and TRBJ2-5; 15 nucleotides agree with TRBD2. The CDR3 runs to 15 residues. Germline CDR1 is SGHRS and CDR2 is YFSETQ. Losses at the gene ends were 5 bases for V and 5 bases for J; bases not matched to a gene: 4. The DNA for the CDR3 is TGCGCCAGCAGAGGGACTAGCGGGAGGCGGGAGACCCAGTACTTC. Translated: CASRGTSGRRETQYF.

This sequence joins TRBV28 and TRBJ2-4; 13 bases are a match to TRBD2. The CDR3 loop spans 19 amino acids. The ends lost 1 base at V and 3 bases at J; junction bases unmatched: 9. CDR1 is MDHEN, CDR2 SYDVKM, per germline. In nucleotides, the CDR3 is TGTGCCAGCAGTTTATCCCCGCGGACTAGCGGGAGAGGCAAAAACATTCAGTACTTC. This encodes CASSLSPRTSGRGKNIQYF.